The clone carrying this TCR beta chain showed up just once. The ends lost 4 bases at V and 3 bases at J; junction bases unmatched: 8. Germline CDR1 is SGHRS and CDR2 is YFSETQ. The CDR3 length is 15 residues. This entry belongs to a study of shared T cell receptors in the human thymus. TCRdb's table, derived via immunoSEQ multiplex PCR, lists solely in-frame clones and lacks some. This sample yields some 760,000 clones, of which roughly 85% are seen a single time; around 0.0099% belongs to the top ten. The same data also contributed to another study, on human thymus T cells. This second report adds: Among the donors, all were healthy Finnish infants having corrective surgery for congenital heart defects. Thymus specimens were resections from corrective heart surgery. Across thymic and blood repertoires, the usage of V and J genes appeared to be biased. Unrelated individuals had highly overlapping thymic repertoires, as reported in related research.

Material for sequencing was thymocytes. The clonotype comes from a girl under three years old with a congenital heart defect. The genes are TRBV5-1 and TRBJ2-7; 9 bases fit TRBD1. The CDR3 coding sequence is TGCGCCAGCAGCCTTCCGGGACAGGGAGGCTACGAGCAGTACTTC. It is translated as CASSLPGQGGYEQYF.